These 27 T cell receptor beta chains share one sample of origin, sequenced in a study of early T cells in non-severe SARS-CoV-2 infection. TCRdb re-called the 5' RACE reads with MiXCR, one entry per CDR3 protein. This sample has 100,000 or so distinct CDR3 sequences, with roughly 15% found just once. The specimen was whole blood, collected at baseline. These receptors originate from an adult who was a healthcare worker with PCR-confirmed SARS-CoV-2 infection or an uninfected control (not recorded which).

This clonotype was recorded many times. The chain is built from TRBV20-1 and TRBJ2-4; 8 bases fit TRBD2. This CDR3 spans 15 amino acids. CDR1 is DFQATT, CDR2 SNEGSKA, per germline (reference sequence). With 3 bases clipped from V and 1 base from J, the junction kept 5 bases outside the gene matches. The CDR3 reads CSARRGAQAKNIQYF. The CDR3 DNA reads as TGCAGTGCTAGGCGGGGGGCTCAGGCCAAAAACATTCAGTACTTC.

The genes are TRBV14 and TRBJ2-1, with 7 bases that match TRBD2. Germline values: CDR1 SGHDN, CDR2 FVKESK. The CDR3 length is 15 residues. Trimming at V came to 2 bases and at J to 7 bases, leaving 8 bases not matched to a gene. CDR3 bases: TGTGCCAGCAGCCAACGGGTACTAGCGCAGAATGAGCAGTTCTTC. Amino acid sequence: CASSQRVLAQNEQFF.

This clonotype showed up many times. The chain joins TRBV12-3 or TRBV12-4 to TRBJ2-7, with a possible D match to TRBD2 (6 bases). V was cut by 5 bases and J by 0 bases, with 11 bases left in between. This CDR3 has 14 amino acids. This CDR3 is CASSPRESSYEQYF. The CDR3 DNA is TGTGCCAGCAGTCCCCGGGAGAGCTCCTACGAGCAGTACTTC.

The CDR3: CASSYQGAAYGYTF. CDR3 in DNA: TGTGCCAGCAGTTATCAGGGGGCGGCCTATGGCTACACCTTC. V and J are TRBV6-6 and TRBJ1-2, with 8 bases fitting TRBD1. V was pared by 3 bases and J by 4 bases, with 4 bases of the junction left unmatched. The CDR3 is made up of 14 amino acids. Germline V CDR1 and CDR2: MNHNY, SVGAGI (reference sequence).

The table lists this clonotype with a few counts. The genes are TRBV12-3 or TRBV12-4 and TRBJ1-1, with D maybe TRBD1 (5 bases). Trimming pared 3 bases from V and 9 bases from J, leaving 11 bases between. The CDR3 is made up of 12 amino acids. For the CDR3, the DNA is TGTGCCAGCAGTTTCGCAGGGAGGAAAGCTTTCTTT. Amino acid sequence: CASSFAGRKAFF.

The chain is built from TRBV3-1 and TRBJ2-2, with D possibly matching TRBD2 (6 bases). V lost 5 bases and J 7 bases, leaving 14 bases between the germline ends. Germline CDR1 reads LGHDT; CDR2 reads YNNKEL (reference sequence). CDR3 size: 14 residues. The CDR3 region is CASSFRERHGELFF. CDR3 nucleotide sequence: TGTGCCAGCAGCTTCCGGGAGAGGCACGGGGAGCTGTTTTTT. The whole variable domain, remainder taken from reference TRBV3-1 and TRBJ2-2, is DTAVSQTPKYLVTQMGNDKSIKCEQNLGHDTMYWYKQDSKKFLKIMFSYNNKELIINETVPNRFSPKSPDKAHLNLHINSLELGDSAVYFCASSFRERHGELFFGEGSRLTVL.

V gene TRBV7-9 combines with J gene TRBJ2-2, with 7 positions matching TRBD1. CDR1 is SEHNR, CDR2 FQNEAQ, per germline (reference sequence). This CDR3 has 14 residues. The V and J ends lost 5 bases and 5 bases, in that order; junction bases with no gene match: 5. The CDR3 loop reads CASSPGTATGELFF. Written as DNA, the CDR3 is TGTGCCAGCAGCCCCGGGACAGCTACCGGGGAGCTGTTTTTT. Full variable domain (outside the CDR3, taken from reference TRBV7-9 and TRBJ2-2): DTGVSQNPRHKITKRGQNVTFRCDPISEHNRLYWYRQTLGQGPEFLTYFQNEAQLEKSRLLSDRFSAERPKGSFSTLEIQRTEQGDSAMYLCASSPGTATGELFFGEGSRLTVL.

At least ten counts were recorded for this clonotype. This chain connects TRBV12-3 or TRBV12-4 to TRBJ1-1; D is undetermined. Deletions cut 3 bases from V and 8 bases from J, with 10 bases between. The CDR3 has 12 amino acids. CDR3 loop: CASSLEGIEAFF. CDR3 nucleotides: TGTGCCAGCAGTTTGGAGGGAATCGAAGCTTTCTTT.

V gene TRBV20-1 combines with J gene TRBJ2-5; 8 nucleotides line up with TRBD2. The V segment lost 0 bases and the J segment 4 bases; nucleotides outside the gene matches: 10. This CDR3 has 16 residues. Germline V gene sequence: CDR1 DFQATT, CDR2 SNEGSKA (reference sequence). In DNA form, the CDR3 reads TGCAGTGCTAGAGATAGGGCGGGAGGAGCGCCAGAGACCCAGTACTTC. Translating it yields CSARDRAGGAPETQYF.

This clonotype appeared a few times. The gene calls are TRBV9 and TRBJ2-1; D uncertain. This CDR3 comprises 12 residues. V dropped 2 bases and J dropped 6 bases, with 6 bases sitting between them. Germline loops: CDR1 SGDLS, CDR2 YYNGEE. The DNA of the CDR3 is TGTGCCAGCAGCGTCCTCAGCAATGAGCAGTTCTTC. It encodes CASSVLSNEQFF.

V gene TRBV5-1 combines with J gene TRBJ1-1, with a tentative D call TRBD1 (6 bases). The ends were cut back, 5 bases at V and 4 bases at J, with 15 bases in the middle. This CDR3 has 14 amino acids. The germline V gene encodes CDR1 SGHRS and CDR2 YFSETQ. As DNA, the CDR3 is TGCGCCAGCAGGGCAGGGGTGGGGATCACTGAAGCTTTCTTT. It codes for CASRAGVGITEAFF. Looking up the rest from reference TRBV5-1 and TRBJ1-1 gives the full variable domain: KAGVTQTPRYLIKTRGQQVTLSCSPISGHRSVSWYQQTPGQGLQFLFEYFSETQRNKGNFPGRFSGRQFSNSRSEMNVSTLELGDSALYLCASRAGVGITEAFFGQGTRLTVV.

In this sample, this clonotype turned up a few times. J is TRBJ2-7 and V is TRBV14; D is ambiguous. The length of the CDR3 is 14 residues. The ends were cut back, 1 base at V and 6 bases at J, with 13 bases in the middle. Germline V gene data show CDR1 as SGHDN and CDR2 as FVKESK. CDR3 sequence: CASSQGSRLSEQYF. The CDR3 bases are TGTGCCAGCAGCCAAGGCTCCCGCTTATCCGAGCAGTACTTC.

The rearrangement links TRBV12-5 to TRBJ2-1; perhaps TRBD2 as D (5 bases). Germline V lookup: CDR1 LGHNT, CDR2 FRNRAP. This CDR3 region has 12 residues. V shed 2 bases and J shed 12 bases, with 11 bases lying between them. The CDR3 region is CASGLRDNVQFF. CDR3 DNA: TGTGCTAGTGGTTTGCGGGATAACGTGCAGTTCTTC.

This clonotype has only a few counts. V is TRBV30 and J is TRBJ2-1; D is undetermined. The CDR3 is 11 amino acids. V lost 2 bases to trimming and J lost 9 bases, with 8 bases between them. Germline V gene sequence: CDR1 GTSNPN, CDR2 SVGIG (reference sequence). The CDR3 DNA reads TGTGCCTGGAGTCGCGCCACTGAGCAGTTCTTC. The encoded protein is CAWSRATEQFF.

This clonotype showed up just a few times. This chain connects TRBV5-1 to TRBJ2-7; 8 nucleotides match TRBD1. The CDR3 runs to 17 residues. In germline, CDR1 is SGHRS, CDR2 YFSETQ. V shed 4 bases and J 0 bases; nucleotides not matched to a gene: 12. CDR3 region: CASSVKMSGTGSYEQYF. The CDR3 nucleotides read TGCGCCAGCAGCGTGAAAATGTCCGGGACAGGCTCCTACGAGCAGTACTTC.

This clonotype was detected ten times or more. The chain's CDR3 is CSVFLREPDTQYF. In nucleotides, the CDR3 is TGCAGTGTCTTTCTTCGAGAGCCAGATACGCAGTATTTT. The gene calls are TRBV20-1 and TRBJ2-3; D unresolved. The length of the CDR3 is 13 residues. Germline lookup yields CDR1 DFQATT and CDR2 SNEGSKA (reference sequence). Trimming removed 7 bases at V and 4 bases at J, with 15 bases between.

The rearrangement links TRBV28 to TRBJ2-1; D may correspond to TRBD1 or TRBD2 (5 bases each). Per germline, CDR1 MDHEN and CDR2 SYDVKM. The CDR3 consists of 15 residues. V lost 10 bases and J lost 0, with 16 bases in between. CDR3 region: CATQSGTSSYNEQFF. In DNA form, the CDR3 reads TGTGCCACCCAATCCGGGACCAGCTCCTACAATGAGCAGTTCTTC.

CDR3 nucleotides: TGCGCCAGCAGCGAGGGGTATAGCAATCAGCCCCAGCATTTT. It specifies CASSEGYSNQPQHF. The chain links TRBV4-3 to TRBJ1-5, with TRBD1 as a possible D gene (5 bases). Germline CDR1 LGHNA, CDR2 YSLEER. The CDR3 is 14 residues long. The ends were cut back, 5 bases at V and 0 bases at J, with 8 bases in the middle.

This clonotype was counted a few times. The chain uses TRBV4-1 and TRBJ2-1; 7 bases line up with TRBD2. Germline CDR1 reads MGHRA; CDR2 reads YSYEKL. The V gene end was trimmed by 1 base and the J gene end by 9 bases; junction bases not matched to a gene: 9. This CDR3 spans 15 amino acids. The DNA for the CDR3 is TGCGCCAGCAGCCAAGCTTCGACTAGCTTTGGTGAGCAGTTCTTC. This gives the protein CASSQASTSFGEQFF.

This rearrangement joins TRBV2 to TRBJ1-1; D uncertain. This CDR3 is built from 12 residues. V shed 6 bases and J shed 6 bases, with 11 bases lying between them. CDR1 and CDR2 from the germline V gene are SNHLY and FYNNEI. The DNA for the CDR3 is TGTGCCAGCAGAGACCTGGGCCCTGAAGCTTTCTTT. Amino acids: CASRDLGPEAFF.

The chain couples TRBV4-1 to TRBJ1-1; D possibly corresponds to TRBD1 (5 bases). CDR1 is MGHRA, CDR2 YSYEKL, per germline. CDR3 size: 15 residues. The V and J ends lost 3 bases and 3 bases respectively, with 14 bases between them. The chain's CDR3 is CASSHISQGYTEAFF. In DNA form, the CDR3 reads TGCGCCAGCAGCCACATCAGTCAGGGATACACTGAAGCTTTCTTT.

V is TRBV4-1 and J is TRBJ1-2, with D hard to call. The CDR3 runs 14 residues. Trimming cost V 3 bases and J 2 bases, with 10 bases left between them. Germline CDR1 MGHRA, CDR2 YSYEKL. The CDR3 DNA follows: TGCGCCAGCAGCCACTCCGACGGAAACTATGGCTACACCTTC. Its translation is CASSHSDGNYGYTF.

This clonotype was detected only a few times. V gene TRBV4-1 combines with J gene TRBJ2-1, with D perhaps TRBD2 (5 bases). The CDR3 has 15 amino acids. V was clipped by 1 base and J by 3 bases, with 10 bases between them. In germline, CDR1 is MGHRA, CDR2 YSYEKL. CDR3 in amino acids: CASSQVGAVYNEQFF. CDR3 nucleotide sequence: TGCGCCAGCAGCCAAGTGGGAGCTGTCTACAATGAGCAGTTCTTC.

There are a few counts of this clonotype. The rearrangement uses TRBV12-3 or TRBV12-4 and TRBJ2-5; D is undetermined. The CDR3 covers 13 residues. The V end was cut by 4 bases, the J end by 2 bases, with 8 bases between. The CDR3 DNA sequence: TGTGCCAGCAGTTACCTGGGGCAAGAGACCCAGTACTTC. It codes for CASSYLGQETQYF.

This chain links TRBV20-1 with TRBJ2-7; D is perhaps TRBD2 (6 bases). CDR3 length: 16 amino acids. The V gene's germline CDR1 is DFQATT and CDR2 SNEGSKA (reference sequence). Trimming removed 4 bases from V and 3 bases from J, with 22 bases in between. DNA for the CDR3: TGCAGTGCTAACCCTAGTAATATAGCGGTTAACTACGAGCAGTACTTC. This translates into CSANPSNIAVNYEQYF.

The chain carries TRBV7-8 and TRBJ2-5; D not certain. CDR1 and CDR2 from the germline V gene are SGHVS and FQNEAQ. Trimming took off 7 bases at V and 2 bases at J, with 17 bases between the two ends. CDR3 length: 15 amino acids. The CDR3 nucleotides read TGTGCCAGCACCCCCCTTAGGGTCACACAAGAGACCCAGTACTTC. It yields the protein CASTPLRVTQETQYF.

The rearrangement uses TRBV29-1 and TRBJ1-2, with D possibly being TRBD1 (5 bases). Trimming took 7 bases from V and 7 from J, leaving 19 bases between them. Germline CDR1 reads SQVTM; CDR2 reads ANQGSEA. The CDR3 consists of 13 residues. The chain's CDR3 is CSARQSLGFGYTF. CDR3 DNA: TGCAGCGCGAGACAGTCCCTCGGATTTGGCTACACCTTC.